The 17 T cell receptor beta chains below come from one sample, sequenced in a study of cytomegalovirus exposure and HLA in healthy donors. PCR used 60 Vbeta primers and 13 Jbeta primers. Assay used: immunoSEQ multiplex PCR; TCRdb lists only in-frame clones, some missing. The sample has more than 100,000 clones, roughly 78% seen once. The sequencing sample was made of PBMCs. The source of these receptors is a middle-aged man in good health and CMV-seronegative.

Only one count was recorded for this clone. The chain has TRBV7-9 and TRBJ1-5; D remains ambiguous. The germline CDR1 and CDR2 sequences are SEHNR and FQNEAQ (reference sequence). Trimming shortened V by 1 base and J by 4 bases, and 11 bases separated the two germline ends. The CDR3 is made up of 15 amino acids. CDR3 DNA sequence: TGTGCCAGCAGCTTAGGGTCAGGTGTTAATCAGCCCCAGCATTTT. Translating it yields CASSLGSGVNQPQHF.

The chain recombines TRBV7-6 with TRBJ2-3; no clear D gene. Trimming pared 5 bases from V and 2 bases from J, leaving 5 bases between. CDR3 length: 12 amino acids. CDR1 SGHVS and CDR2 FNYEAQ come from the germline V gene. In DNA, the CDR3 is TGTGCCAGCAGCCCAAACACAGATACGCAGTATTTT. Translation gives CASSPNTDTQYF.

The CDR3 here is CASSSLPTTGGRVAAKNIQYF. The CDR3 bases are TGCGCCAGCAGCTCCCTACCTACGACAGGGGGAAGGGTCGCGGCCAAAAACATTCAGTACTTC. The chain couples TRBV5-1 to TRBJ2-4; 9 nucleotides align to TRBD1. This CDR3 region has 21 residues. Germline trimming cut 3 bases from V and 1 base from J; bases unmatched to any gene: 20. Looked up from germline, CDR1 is SGHRS and CDR2 is YFSETQ.

The V gene is TRBV27, the J gene TRBJ1-4, with a tentative D call TRBD1 (6 bases). This CDR3 contains 15 residues. The germline V gene has CDR1 MNHEY and CDR2 SMNVEV (reference sequence). Deletions cut 3 bases from V and 4 bases from J, with 12 bases between. The CDR3 bases are TGTGCCAGCAGTTTCCGGGGACATGGTAATGAAAAACTGTTTTTT. It specifies CASSFRGHGNEKLFF.

J is TRBJ1-3 and V is TRBV4-2; no clear D gene. V dropped 2 bases and J dropped 1 base, with 12 bases sitting between them. Germline V gives CDR1 LGHNA, CDR2 YNFKEQ. This CDR3 is 16 amino acids long. CDR3 in amino acids: CASSQSVVASGNTIYF. The CDR3 nucleotides read TGTGCCAGCAGCCAATCAGTAGTAGCTTCTGGAAACACCATATATTTT.

This chain joins TRBV6-5 and TRBJ1-1; 9 nucleotides align to TRBD1. The germline V gene has CDR1 MNHEY and CDR2 SVGAGI. CDR3 length: 15 residues. V was clipped by 4 bases and J by 3 bases; unmatched bases: 6. The CDR3 loop is CASSSGDRVDTEAFF. The CDR3, as DNA: TGTGCCAGCAGTTCCGGGGACAGGGTGGACACTGAAGCTTTCTTT.

The chain uses TRBV10-3 and TRBJ2-1, with 12 nucleotides matching TRBD2. CDR3 length: 18 amino acids. Germline CDR1 is ENHRY and CDR2 is SYGVKD. V lost 3 bases and J lost 0; bases outside the gene matches: 6. The chain's CDR3 is CAISELTSGGTSYNEQFF. The CDR3 nucleotides are TGTGCCATCAGTGAACTGACTAGCGGGGGCACCTCCTACAATGAGCAGTTCTTC.

V usage is TRBV6-1 and J usage is TRBJ2-5, with 8 bases matching TRBD1. With 8 bases clipped from V and 5 bases from J, the junction kept 7 bases outside the gene matches. CDR1 and CDR2 from the germline V gene are MNHNS and SASEGT. There are 13 residues in the CDR3. This CDR3 is CASRDRGGETQYF. CDR3 DNA: TGTGCCAGCCGAGACAGGGGAGGTGAGACCCAGTACTTC.

V and J are TRBV28 and TRBJ1-2; D remains unclear. CDR3 length equals 15 residues. Germline-derived CDR1 and CDR2 are MDHEN and SYDVKM. Trimming removed 3 bases from V and 4 bases from J, with 15 bases in between. CDR3 region: CASSFSLPSVYGYTF. DNA for the CDR3: TGTGCCAGCAGTTTTTCCCTGCCCTCGGTCTATGGCTACACCTTC.

The chain uses TRBV5-1 and TRBJ1-2, with D tentatively TRBD1 (5 bases). The germline V and J ends were trimmed by 6 bases and 8 bases, with 23 bases remaining between them. CDR3 length: 15 residues. CDR1 SGHRS and CDR2 YFSETQ come from the germline V gene. This chain's CDR3 is CASKDVLGAASGYTF. DNA for the CDR3: TGCGCCAGCAAAGACGTTTTAGGGGCAGCATCAGGCTACACCTTC.

DNA of the CDR3: TGTGCCAGCAGTTACTCGACAGGGGGCTACGAGCAGTACTTC. Translating gives CASSYSTGGYEQYF. The chain has TRBV6-6 and TRBJ2-7, with 9 bases matching TRBD1. The length of the CDR3 is 14 residues. CDR1 and CDR2 (germline): MNHNY, SVGAGI (reference sequence). The V and J ends lost 0 bases and 3 bases, in that order; junction bases with no gene match: 0.

The J gene is TRBJ2-7, the V gene TRBV6-1, with a weak D call TRBD2 (6 bases). CDR3 length equals 14 residues. CDR1 is MNHNS, CDR2 SASEGT, per germline. The V end was cut by 3 bases, the J end by 6 bases, with 15 bases between. The CDR3 reads CASSDNWRDGEQYF. In nucleotides, the CDR3 is TGTGCCAGCAGTGATAACTGGAGGGACGGCGAGCAGTACTTC.

The chain links TRBV6-5 to TRBJ1-5; the D is unclear. CDR3 size: 15 residues. Trimming removed 2 bases at V and 0 bases at J, with 8 bases between. Germline values: CDR1 MNHEY, CDR2 SVGAGI. The CDR3: CASSYTVSSNQPQHF. CDR3 nucleotides: TGTGCCAGCAGTTACACGGTTTCTAGCAATCAGCCCCAGCATTTT.

The V and J genes are TRBV28 and TRBJ2-7; 14 positions agree with TRBD2. The CDR3 contains 14 residues. V was clipped by 7 bases and J by 7 bases; unmatched bases: 6. Germline CDR1 and CDR2: MDHEN and SYDVKM. CDR3 amino acids: CASKGLAGGWEQYF. In DNA form, the CDR3 reads TGTGCCAGCAAAGGACTAGCGGGAGGTTGGGAGCAGTACTTC.

The chain is built from TRBV2 and TRBJ2-1, with D possibly TRBD2 on 6 matching bases. CDR3 length equals 17 residues. Germline V lookup: CDR1 SNHLY, CDR2 FYNNEI. With 5 bases removed from V and 0 bases from J, the gap between germline ends came to 17 bases. CDR3 loop: CASSNRASVSSYNEQFF. Written as DNA, the CDR3 is TGTGCCAGCAGTAATCGGGCTAGCGTTAGCTCCTACAATGAGCAGTTCTTC.

The chain joins TRBV7-2 to TRBJ2-3; possible D gene TRBD2, 5 bases. This CDR3 comprises 15 residues. From germline, CDR1 is SGHTA and CDR2 FQGNSA. V lost 5 bases, J lost 1 base, and 13 bases lay in between. The CDR3 sequence is CASSPDSLGTDTQYF. CDR3 nucleotides: TGTGCCAGCAGCCCAGATTCACTAGGCACAGATACGCAGTATTTT.

This chain uses TRBV2 with TRBJ2-1; D gene ambiguous. Germline-derived CDR1 and CDR2 are SNHLY and FYNNEI. With 4 bases removed from V and 10 bases from J, the gap between germline ends came to 8 bases. This CDR3 contains 11 residues. DNA for the CDR3: TGTGCCAGCAGTGCCCTTCGGGAGCAGTTCTTC. Protein sequence: CASSALREQFF.